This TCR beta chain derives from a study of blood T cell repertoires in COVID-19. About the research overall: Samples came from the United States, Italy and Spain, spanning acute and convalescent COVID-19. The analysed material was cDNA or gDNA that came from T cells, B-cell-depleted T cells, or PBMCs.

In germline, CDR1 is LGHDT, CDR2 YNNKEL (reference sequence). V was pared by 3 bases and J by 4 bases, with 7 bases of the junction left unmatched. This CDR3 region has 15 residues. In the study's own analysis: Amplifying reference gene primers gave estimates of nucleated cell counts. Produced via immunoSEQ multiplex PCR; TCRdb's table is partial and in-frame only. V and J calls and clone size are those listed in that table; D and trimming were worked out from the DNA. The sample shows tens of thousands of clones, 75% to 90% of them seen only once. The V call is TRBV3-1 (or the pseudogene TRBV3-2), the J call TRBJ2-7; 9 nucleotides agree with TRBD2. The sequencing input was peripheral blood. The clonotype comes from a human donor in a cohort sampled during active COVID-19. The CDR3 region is CASSQLTSGPYEQYF. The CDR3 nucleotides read TGTGCCAGCAGCCAGTTGACTAGCGGTCCTTACGAGCAGTACTTC.